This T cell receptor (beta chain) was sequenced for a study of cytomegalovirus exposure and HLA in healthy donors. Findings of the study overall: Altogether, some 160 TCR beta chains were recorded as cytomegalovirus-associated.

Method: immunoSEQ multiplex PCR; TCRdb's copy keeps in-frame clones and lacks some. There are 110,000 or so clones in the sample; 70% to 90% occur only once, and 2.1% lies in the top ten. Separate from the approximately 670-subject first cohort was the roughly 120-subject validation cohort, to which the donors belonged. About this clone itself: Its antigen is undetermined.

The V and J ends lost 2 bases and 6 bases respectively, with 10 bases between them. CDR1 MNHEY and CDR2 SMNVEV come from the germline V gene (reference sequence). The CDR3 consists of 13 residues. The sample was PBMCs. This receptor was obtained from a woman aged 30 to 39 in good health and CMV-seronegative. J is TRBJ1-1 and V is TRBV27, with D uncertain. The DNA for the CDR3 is TGTGCCAGCAGTTTAAATCAGGTTGCTGAAGCTTTCTTT. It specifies CASSLNQVAEAFF.